The 4 T cell receptor beta chains below come from one sample, sequenced in a study of cytomegalovirus exposure and HLA in healthy donors. The PCR ran on 60 Vbeta and 13 Jbeta primers. Clones were sequenced by immunoSEQ multiplex PCR, and TCRdb holds only the in-frame ones, with some missing. The table has around 80,000 clones, 75% to 80% seen once. Sequencing input: PBMCs. Every receptor here comes from a female donor in good health and CMV-seronegative.

With regard to this clone: The sample carries other DNA sequences with the same CDR3. V is TRBV18 and J is TRBJ1-1; no firm D call. Per the germline V gene, CDR1 is KGHSH and CDR2 is LQKENI. Between the trimmed V and J ends, which lost 2 bases and 1 base, there was a span of 5 bases. The CDR3 consists of 13 residues. The DNA for the CDR3 is TGTGCCAGCTCACCAGGCCAGAACACTGAAGCTTTCTTT. This codes for CASSPGQNTEAFF.

This chain connects TRBV5-1 to TRBJ2-5, with TRBD2 matching over 11 bases. With V trimmed by 2 bases and J by 5 bases, 5 bases remained unmatched. This CDR3 is built from 15 residues. Germline lookup yields CDR1 SGHRS and CDR2 YFSETQ. This CDR3 is CASSLWLAGGETQYF. The CDR3 coding sequence is TGCGCCAGCAGCTTATGGCTAGCGGGAGGCGAGACCCAGTACTTC.

This clone was recorded once. The genes are TRBV7-9 and TRBJ2-3; the match to TRBD2 covers 7 bases. CDR1 is SEHNR and CDR2 is FQNEAQ in the germline V gene (reference sequence). The CDR3 totals 16 residues. Unmatched junction bases numbered 6, after V lost 3 bases and J lost 0 bases. CDR3 protein: CASSFWAGESTDTQYF. The CDR3 nucleotides are TGTGCCAGCAGCTTCTGGGCGGGGGAAAGCACAGATACGCAGTATTTT.

The CDR3 coding sequence is TGTGCCATCAGTGTTCGGGGTGGGGAGGAAGAGACCCAGTACTTC. Translating gives CAISVRGGEEETQYF. The V gene is TRBV10-3, the J gene TRBJ2-5; a possible D gene is TRBD2 (6 bases). This CDR3 is 15 amino acids long. Per the germline V gene, CDR1 is ENHRY and CDR2 is SYGVKD. Trimming cost V 4 bases and J 3 bases, with 15 bases left between them.